Included here is one T cell receptor (beta chain) sequence, with context. V lost 4 bases to trimming and J lost 0 bases, with 11 bases between them. Germline assignment: CDR1 SGHRS and CDR2 YFSETQ. The CDR3 runs 15 residues. Profiled with immunoSEQ multiplex PCR; TCRdb holds only in-frame clones, not every one. The sample consists of 2 million to 2.5 million clones, roughly 96% of them appearing once. The sample is drawn from a study of shared clonotypes between healthy human individuals. The chain joins TRBV5-1 to TRBJ1-3; no firm D call. The material sequenced was naive CD4+ T cells sorted from blood. The sample's subset: CD45RA+ positively selected. This TCR came from a man aged 18 to 29 in good health. The CDR3 nucleotides are TGCGCCAGCAGCCCCGGATCGGCCTCTGGAAACACCATATATTTT. It specifies CASSPGSASGNTIYF. Full variable domain (remainder filled in from reference TRBV5-1 and TRBJ1-3): KAGVTQTPRYLIKTRGQQVTLSCSPISGHRSVSWYQQTPGQGLQFLFEYFSETQRNKGNFPGRFSGRQFSNSRSEMNVSTLELGDSALYLCASSPGSASGNTIYFGEGSWLTVV.